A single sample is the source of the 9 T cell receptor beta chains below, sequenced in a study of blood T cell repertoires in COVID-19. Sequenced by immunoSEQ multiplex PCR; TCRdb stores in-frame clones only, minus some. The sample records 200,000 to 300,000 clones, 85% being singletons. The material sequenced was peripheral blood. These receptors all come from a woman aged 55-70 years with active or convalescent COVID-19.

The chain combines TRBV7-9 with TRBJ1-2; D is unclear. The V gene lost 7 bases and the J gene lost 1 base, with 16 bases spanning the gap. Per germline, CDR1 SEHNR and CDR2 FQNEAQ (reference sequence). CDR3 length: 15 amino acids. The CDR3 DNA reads TGTGCCAGCACCCGACACGGAGGCGTTAACTATGGCTACACCTTC. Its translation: CASTRHGGVNYGYTF. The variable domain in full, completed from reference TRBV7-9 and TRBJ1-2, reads DTGVSQNPRHKITKRGQNVTFRCDPISEHNRLYWYRQTLGQGPEFLTYFQNEAQLEKSRLLSDRFSAERPKGSFSTLEIQRTEQGDSAMYLCASTRHGGVNYGYTFGSGTRLTVV.

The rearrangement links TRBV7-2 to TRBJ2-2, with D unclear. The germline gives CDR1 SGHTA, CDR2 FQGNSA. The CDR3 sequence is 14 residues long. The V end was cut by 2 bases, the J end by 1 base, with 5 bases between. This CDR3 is CASSLSQNTGELFF. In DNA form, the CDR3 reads TGTGCCAGCAGCTTATCCCAGAACACCGGGGAGCTGTTTTTT.

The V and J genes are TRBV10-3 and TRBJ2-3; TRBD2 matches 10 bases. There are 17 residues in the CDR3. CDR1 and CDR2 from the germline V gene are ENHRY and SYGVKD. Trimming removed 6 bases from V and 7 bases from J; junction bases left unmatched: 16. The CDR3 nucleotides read TGTGCCATCAGATCAGTCCTAGCGGGGGTGTCCGTGAATACGCAGTATTTT. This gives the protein CAIRSVLAGVSVNTQYF.

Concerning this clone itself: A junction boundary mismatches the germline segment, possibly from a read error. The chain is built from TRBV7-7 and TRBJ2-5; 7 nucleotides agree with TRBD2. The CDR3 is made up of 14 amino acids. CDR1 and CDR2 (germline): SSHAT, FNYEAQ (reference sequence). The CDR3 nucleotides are TGTGCTAGCAGCTTAGCCGGGGGGCAAGAGACCCAGTACTTC. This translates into CASSLAGGQETQYF. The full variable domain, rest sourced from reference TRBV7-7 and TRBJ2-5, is GAGVSQSPRYKVTKRGQDVTLRCDPISSHATLYWYQQALGQGPEFLTYFNYEAQPDKSGLPSDRFSAERPEGSISTLTIQRTEQRDSAMYRCASSLAGGQETQYFGPGTRLLVL.

The CDR3 loop is CASGLVLGGIVYGYTF. CDR3 DNA: TGTGCTAGTGGTTTGGTACTGGGGGGAATAGTCTATGGCTACACCTTC. The chain links TRBV12-5 to TRBJ1-2, with D possibly being TRBD1 (5 bases). Germline CDR1 and CDR2: LGHNT and FRNRAP. This CDR3 is 16 amino acids long. V was pared by 0 bases and J by 4 bases, with 15 bases between.

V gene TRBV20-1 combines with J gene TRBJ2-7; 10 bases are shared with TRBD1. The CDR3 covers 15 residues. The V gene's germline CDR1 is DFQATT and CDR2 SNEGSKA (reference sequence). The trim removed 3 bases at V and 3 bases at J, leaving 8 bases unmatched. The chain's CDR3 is CSASSTGTGVYEQYF. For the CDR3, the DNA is TGCAGTGCTAGTTCTACCGGGACAGGGGTCTACGAGCAGTACTTC.

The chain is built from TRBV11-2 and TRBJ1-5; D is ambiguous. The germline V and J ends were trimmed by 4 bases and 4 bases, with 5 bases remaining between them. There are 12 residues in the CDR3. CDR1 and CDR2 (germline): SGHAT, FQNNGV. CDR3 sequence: CASSSGNQPQHF. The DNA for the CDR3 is TGTGCCAGCAGCTCAGGAAATCAGCCCCAGCATTTT.

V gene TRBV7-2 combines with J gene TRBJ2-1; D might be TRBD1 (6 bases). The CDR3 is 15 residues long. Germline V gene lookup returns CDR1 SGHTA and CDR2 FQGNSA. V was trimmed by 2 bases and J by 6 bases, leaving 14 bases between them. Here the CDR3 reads CASSLNWQGSNEQFF. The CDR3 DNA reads TGTGCCAGCAGCTTAAATTGGCAGGGGTCCAATGAGCAGTTCTTC.

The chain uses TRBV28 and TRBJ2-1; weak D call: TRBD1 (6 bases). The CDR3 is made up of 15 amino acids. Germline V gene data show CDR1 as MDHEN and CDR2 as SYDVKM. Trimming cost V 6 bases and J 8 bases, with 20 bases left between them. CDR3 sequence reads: CASRTGTPFPYEQFF. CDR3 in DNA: TGTGCCAGCAGGACCGGGACACCTTTCCCTTATGAGCAGTTCTTC. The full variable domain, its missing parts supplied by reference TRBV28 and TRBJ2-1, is DVKVTQSSRYLVKRTGEKVFLECVQDMDHENMFWYRQDPGLGLRLIYFSYDVKMKEKGDIPEGYSVSREKKERFSLILESASTNQTSMYLCASRTGTPFPYEQFFGPGTRLTVL.